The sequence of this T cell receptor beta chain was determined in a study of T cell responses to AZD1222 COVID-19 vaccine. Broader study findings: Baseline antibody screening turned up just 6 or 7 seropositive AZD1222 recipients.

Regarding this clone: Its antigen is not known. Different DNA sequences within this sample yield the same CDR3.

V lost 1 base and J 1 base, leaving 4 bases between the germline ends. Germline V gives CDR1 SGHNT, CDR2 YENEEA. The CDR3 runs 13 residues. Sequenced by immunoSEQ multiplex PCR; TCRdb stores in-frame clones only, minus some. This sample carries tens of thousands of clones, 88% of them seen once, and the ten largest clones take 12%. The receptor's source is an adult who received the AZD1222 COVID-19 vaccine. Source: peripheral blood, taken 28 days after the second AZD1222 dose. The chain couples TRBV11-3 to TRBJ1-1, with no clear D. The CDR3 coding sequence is TGTGCCAGCAGCTTAGGCGGGAACACTGAAGCTTTCTTT. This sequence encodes CASSLGGNTEAFF.